Sequencing of this TCR beta chain was carried out in a study of T-cell reconstitution after alpha-beta-depleted transplantation in children. TCRbeta library construction was performed incorporating unique molecular identifiers. TCRdb processed the PCR reads anew with MiXCR; each CDR3 protein has one entry. The data show roughly 490,000 distinct CDR3 sequences, about an eighth seen once. Points from the study as a whole: Alpha-beta T cells about two months after transplant reportedly derived from several hundred expanded graft clones. Counts and diversity of T cells one year after transplant came mostly from newly produced T cells. There were some patients whose high TCRbeta diversity at day 60 came from surviving recipient T cells and thymic progenitors.

Of note for this clonotype: The antigen is undetermined.

V dropped 2 bases and J dropped 4 bases, with 14 bases sitting between them. CDR3 size: 15 residues. Germline CDR1 SEHNR, CDR2 FQNEAQ (reference sequence). Specimen: PBMCs, mostly from graft donor cells, collected 180 days after TCRalphabeta/CD19-depleted stem cell transplant. This chain uses TRBV7-9 with TRBJ1-2; D remains ambiguous. This clonotype originated in a female patient aged 2-10 years who had a stem cell transplant for aplastic anemia, so the T cells may come from the graft donor. In nucleotides, the CDR3 is TGTGCCAGCAGCTTACTAGAAGCCGGGAGCTATGGCTACACCTTC. It yields the protein CASSLLEAGSYGYTF. The whole variable domain, filled in from reference TRBV7-9 and TRBJ1-2, reads DTGVSQNPRHKITKRGQNVTFRCDPISEHNRLYWYRQTLGQGPEFLTYFQNEAQLEKSRLLSDRFSAERPKGSFSTLEIQRTEQGDSAMYLCASSLLEAGSYGYTFGSGTRLTVV.